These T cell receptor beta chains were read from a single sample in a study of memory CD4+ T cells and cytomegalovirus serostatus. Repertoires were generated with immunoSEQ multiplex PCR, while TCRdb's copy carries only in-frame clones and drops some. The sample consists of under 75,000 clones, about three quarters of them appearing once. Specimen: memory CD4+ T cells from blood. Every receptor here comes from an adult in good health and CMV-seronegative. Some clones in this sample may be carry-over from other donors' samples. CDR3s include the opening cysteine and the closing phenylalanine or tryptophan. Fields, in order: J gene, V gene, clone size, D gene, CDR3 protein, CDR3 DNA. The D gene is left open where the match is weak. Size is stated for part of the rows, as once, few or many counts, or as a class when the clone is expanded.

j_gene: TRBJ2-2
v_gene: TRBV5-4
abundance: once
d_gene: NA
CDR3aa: CASSLDPLKTGELFF
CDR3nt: TGTGCCAGCAGTTTAGACCCCTTAAAGACCGGGGAGCTGTTTTTT

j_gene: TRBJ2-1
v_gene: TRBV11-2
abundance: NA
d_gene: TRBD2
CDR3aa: CASSLRGSGGLYNEQFF
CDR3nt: TGTGCCAGCAGCTTAAGAGGTAGCGGGGGGCTCTACAATGAGCAGTTCTTC

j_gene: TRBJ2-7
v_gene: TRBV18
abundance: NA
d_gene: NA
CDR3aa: CASSGPYEQYF
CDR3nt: TGTGCCAGCTCTGGACCCTACGAGCAGTACTTC

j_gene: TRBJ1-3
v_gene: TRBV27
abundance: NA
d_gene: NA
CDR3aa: CASSSLTASGNTIYF
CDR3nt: TGTGCCAGCAGTTCCCTGACAGCATCTGGAAACACCATATATTTT

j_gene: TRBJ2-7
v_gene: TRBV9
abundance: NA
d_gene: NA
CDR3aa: CASSKSPAGEQYF
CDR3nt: TGTGCCAGCAGCAAGTCCCCCGCGGGGGAGCAGTACTTC

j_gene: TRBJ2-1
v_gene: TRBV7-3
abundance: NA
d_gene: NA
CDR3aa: CASSPLADNEQFF
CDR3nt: TGTGCCAGCAGCCCCTTGGCTGACAATGAGCAGTTCTTC

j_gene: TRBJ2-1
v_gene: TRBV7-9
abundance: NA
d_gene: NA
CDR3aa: CASSSNAARAQGYEQFF
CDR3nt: TGTGCCAGCAGCTCCAATGCTGCGCGGGCCCAGGGCTATGAGCAGTTCTTC

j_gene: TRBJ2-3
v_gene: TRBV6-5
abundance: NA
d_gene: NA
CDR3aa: CASGRGTDTQYF
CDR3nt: TGTGCCAGCGGACGAGGGACAGATACGCAGTATTTT

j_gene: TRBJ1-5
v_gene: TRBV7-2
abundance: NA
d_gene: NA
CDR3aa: CASSVNSNQPQHF
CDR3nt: TGTGCCAGCAGCGTTAACAGCAATCAGCCCCAGCATTTT

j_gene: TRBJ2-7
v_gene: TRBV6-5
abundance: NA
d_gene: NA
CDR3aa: CASSYRAGQDEQYF
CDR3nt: TGTGCCAGCAGTTACAGGGCAGGGCAGGACGAGCAGTACTTC

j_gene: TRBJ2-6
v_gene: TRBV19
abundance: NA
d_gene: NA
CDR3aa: CASSIDSLYAGANVLTF
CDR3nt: TGTGCCAGTAGTATCGACAGTCTCTATGCTGGGGCCAACGTCCTGACTTTC

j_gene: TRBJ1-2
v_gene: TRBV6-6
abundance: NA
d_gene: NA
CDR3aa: CASSYGGLDYGYTF
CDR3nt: TGTGCCAGCAGTTACGGAGGGTTGGACTATGGCTACACCTTC

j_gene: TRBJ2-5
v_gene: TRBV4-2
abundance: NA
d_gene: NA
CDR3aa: CASSDGLEETQYF
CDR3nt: TGTGCCAGCTCGGACGGGTTGGAAGAGACCCAGTACTTC

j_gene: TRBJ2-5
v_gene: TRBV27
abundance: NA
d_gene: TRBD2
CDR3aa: CASSLSWAGGWGGETQYF
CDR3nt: TGTGCCAGCAGTTTATCTTGGGCGGGAGGTTGGGGGGGAGAGACCCAGTACTTC

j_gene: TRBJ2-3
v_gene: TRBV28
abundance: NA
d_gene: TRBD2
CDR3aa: CASSPSWGRGDTDTQYF
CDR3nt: TGTGCCAGCAGTCCTTCGTGGGGGCGGGGGGACACAGATACGCAGTATTTT

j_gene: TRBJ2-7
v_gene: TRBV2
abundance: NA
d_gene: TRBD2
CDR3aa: CASSLERRESEQYF
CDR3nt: TGTGCCAGCAGTTTGGAGAGGCGGGAGTCCGAGCAGTACTTC

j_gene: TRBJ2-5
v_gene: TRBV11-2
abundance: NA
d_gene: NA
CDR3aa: CASSLDTSRETQYF
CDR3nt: TGTGCCAGCAGCTTAGATACCTCCCGGGAGACCCAGTACTTC

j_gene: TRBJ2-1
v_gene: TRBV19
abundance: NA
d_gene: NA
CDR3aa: CASSTTGYYNEQFF
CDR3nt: TGTGCCAGTAGTACGACAGGCTACTACAATGAGCAGTTCTTC

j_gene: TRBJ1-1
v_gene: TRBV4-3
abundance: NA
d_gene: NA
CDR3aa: CASSQVLQNTEAFF
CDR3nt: TGCGCCAGCAGCCAAGTTTTACAGAACACTGAAGCTTTCTTT

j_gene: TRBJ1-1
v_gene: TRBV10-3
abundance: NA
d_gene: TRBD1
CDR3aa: CAISESLGGPTEAFF
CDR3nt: TGTGCCATCAGTGAGTCCCTAGGGGGCCCCACTGAAGCTTTCTTT

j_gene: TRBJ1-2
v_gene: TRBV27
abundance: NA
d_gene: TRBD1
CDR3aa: CASSLDPGRGRDGYTF
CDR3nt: TGTGCCAGCAGTTTAGACCCAGGCAGGGGGAGGGATGGCTACACCTTC

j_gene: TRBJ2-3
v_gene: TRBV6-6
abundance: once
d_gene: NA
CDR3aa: CASSYLLRTDTQYF
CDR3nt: TGTGCCAGCAGTTACCTCCTTCGAACAGATACGCAGTATTTT

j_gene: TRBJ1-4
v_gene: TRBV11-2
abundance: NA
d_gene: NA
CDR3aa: CASSPGYGGEKLFF
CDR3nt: TGTGCCAGCAGTCCAGGCTACGGAGGTGAAAAACTGTTTTTT